This T cell receptor beta chain is drawn from a study of blood T cell repertoires in COVID-19. Background on the study: COVID-19 samples from acute and convalescent phases originated in the United States, Italy and Spain.

Original methodology: Nucleated cell counts were estimated from reference gene primer amplification. Profiling relied on immunoSEQ multiplex PCR, and the TCRdb table lists in-frame clones only, not all of them. V and J calls and clone size are copied from that table; D and trimming were computed from the DNA. Among some 90,000 clones listed, approximately 89% were seen once. This TCR was recovered from a man in his forties or fifties with acute or convalescent COVID-19. The source material was peripheral blood.

DNA of the CDR3: TGCGCCAGCAGCCGGGACAGACTTTTTCTATTGAACACTGAAGCTTTCTTT. It specifies CASSRDRLFLLNTEAFF. This sequence joins TRBV5-1 and TRBJ1-1, with TRBD1 identical over 7 bases. The germline CDR1 and CDR2 sequences are SGHRS and YFSETQ. The ends lost 4 bases at V and 0 bases at J; junction bases unmatched: 12. This CDR3 has 17 residues.